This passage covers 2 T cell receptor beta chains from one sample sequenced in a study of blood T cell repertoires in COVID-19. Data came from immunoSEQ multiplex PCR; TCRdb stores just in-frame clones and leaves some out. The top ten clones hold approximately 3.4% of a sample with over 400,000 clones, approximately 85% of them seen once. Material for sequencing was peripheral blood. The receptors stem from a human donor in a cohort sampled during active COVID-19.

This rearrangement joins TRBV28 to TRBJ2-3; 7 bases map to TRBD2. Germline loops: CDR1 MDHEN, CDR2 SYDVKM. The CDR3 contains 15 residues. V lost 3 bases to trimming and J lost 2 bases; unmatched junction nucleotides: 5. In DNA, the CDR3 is TGTGCCAGCAGTTTGGCTAGCGGATACACAGATACGCAGTATTTT. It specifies CASSLASGYTDTQYF.

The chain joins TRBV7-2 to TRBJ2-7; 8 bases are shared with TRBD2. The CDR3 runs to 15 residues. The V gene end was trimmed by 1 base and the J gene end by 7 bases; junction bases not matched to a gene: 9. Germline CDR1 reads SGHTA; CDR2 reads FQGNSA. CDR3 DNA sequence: TGTGCCAGCAGCTTAGGTCCAAGTAGCGGGAATGAGCAGTACTTC. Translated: CASSLGPSSGNEQYF. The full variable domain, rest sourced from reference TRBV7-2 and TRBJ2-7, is GAGVSQSPSNKVTEKGKDVELRCDPISGHTALYWYRQSLGQGLEFLIYFQGNSAPDKSGLPSDRFSAERTGGSVSTLTIQRTQQEDSAVYLCASSLGPSSGNEQYFGPGTRLTVT.